The 23 T cell receptor beta chains given below trace back to one sample, sequenced in a study of cytomegalovirus exposure and HLA in healthy donors. The PCR was carried out with 60 Vbeta primers and 13 Jbeta primers. Sequencing was performed with immunoSEQ multiplex PCR; in TCRdb, only in-frame clones are kept and a portion is missing. The top ten hold about 2.7% of the sample, which has 150,000 to 180,000 clones, about four fifths seen once. The specimen was PBMCs. These receptors were obtained from a man aged 18 to 30 in good health and CMV-seronegative.

This clone appeared a few times. This chain links TRBV29-1 with TRBJ2-1; the D gene is possibly TRBD2 (5 bases). The CDR3 has 15 amino acids. Germline V gene sequence: CDR1 SQVTM, CDR2 ANQGSEA. V was trimmed by 2 bases and J by 5 bases, leaving 16 bases between them. The chain's CDR3 is CSVEIVSSRHNEQFF. CDR3 DNA: TGCAGCGTTGAAATTGTTTCTAGCCGCCACAATGAGCAGTTCTTC.

This rearrangement joins TRBV6-1 to TRBJ1-6, with 9 positions matching TRBD1. The trim removed 2 bases at V and 5 bases at J, leaving 4 bases unmatched. The CDR3 runs 16 residues. The germline V gene encodes CDR1 MNHNS and CDR2 SASEGT. CDR3 sequence: CASSENNRGHNSPLHF. For the CDR3, the DNA is TGTGCCAGCAGTGAAAACAACAGGGGGCATAATTCACCCCTCCACTTT.

The chain combines TRBV5-5 with TRBJ2-5; 12 bases match TRBD2. This CDR3 has 15 amino acids. The trim removed 3 bases at V and 5 bases at J, leaving 5 bases unmatched. Germline values: CDR1 SGHKS, CDR2 YYEKEE (reference sequence). The CDR3 here is CASSSRLAGVETQYF. CDR3 coding DNA: TGTGCCAGCAGCTCACGACTAGCGGGAGTTGAGACCCAGTACTTC. The full variable domain, rest sourced from reference TRBV5-5 and TRBJ2-5, is DAGVTQSPTHLIKTRGQQVTLRCSPISGHKSVSWYQQVLGQGPQFIFQYYEKEERGRGNFPDRFSARQFPNYSSELNVNALLLGDSALYLCASSSRLAGVETQYFGPGTRLLVL.

This clone has more than one count but fewer than ten. The chain recombines TRBV4-1 with TRBJ1-2; the match to TRBD1 covers 10 bases. The germline gives CDR1 MGHRA, CDR2 YSYEKL. The trim removed 1 base at V and 7 bases at J, leaving 9 bases unmatched. The length of the CDR3 is 16 residues. CDR3 sequence (DNA): TGCGCCAGCAGCCAAGGAGTAATGGGACAGGGGCGTGGCTACACCTTC. It translates to CASSQGVMGQGRGYTF.

The rearrangement joins TRBV29-1 to TRBJ2-3; D possibly corresponds to TRBD1 (6 bases). Germline values: CDR1 SQVTM, CDR2 ANQGSEA. This CDR3 comprises 13 residues. Trimming removed 7 bases from V and 6 bases from J, with 17 bases in between. The CDR3 is CSARRPGGDTQYF. The CDR3 DNA reads as TGCAGCGCCCGCCGGCCTGGGGGCGATACGCAGTATTTT.

The sample holds a few counts of this clone. This chain uses TRBV5-5 with TRBJ2-5; 10 bases match TRBD1. Germline values: CDR1 SGHKS, CDR2 YYEKEE (reference sequence). Trimming cost V 3 bases and J 5 bases; bases outside gene matches: 19. This CDR3 contains 19 residues. The CDR3 bases are TGTGCCAGCAGCTCGGAAACAACACGGACAGGGGGGCGCGTTGAGACCCAGTACTTC. This codes for CASSSETTRTGGRVETQYF.

This clone came up a few times. Written as DNA, the CDR3 is TGTGCCAGCAGCTTAGAGGGGACAGGAAGATACTATGGCTACACCTTC. The encoded protein is CASSLEGTGRYYGYTF. This sequence joins TRBV7-6 and TRBJ1-2; 8 positions agree with TRBD1. V gave up 1 base and J gave up 3 bases; unmatched junction bases: 7. The CDR3 spans 16 residues. Germline V lookup: CDR1 SGHVS, CDR2 FNYEAQ.

V is TRBV5-5 and J is TRBJ2-6; D not resolved. CDR3 length: 14 amino acids. CDR1 and CDR2 (germline): SGHKS, YYEKEE (reference sequence). V was clipped by 5 bases and J by 1 base, with 7 bases between them. CDR3: CASSITSGANVLTF. In nucleotides, the CDR3 is TGTGCCAGCAGTATTACTTCTGGGGCCAACGTCCTGACTTTC. Using reference TRBV5-5 and TRBJ2-6 for the parts outside the CDR3, the full variable domain is DAGVTQSPTHLIKTRGQQVTLRCSPISGHKSVSWYQQVLGQGPQFIFQYYEKEERGRGNFPDRFSARQFPNYSSELNVNALLLGDSALYLCASSITSGANVLTFGAGSRLTVL.

The rearrangement links TRBV7-9 to TRBJ2-1, with a possible D match to TRBD2 (5 bases). Germline V lookup: CDR1 SEHNR, CDR2 FQNEAQ (reference sequence). V shed 3 bases and J shed 2 bases, with 11 bases lying between them. This CDR3 is built from 15 residues. CDR3 amino acids: CASSFLDSAYNEQFF. CDR3 DNA sequence: TGTGCCAGCAGCTTTCTGGACTCCGCCTACAATGAGCAGTTCTTC.

This clone was seen more than once but under ten times. This chain connects TRBV4-2 to TRBJ1-1, with 9 nucleotides matching TRBD1. This CDR3 contains 15 residues. Germline CDR1 LGHNA, CDR2 YNFKEQ. Trimming at V came to 0 bases and at J to 3 bases, leaving 2 bases not matched to a gene. The CDR3 DNA is TGTGCCAGCAGCCAAGAACAGGGGGCTGACACTGAAGCTTTCTTT. The encoded protein is CASSQEQGADTEAFF.

Comments on this clone: At one end, the junction sequence differs from germline, possibly due to a read error. V is TRBV7-9 and J is TRBJ1-6; TRBD1 agrees at 7 bases. The CDR3 runs 16 residues. CDR1 and CDR2 (germline): SEHNR, FQNEAQ (reference sequence). In DNA form, the CDR3 reads TGTTCCAGCAGCTTCCAGACAGGGCTCAAATCTCCACCCCTCCACTTT. Translation gives CSSSFQTGLKSPPLHF. The full variable domain, its missing parts supplied by reference TRBV7-9 and TRBJ1-6, is DTGVSQNPRHKITKRGQNVTFRCDPISEHNRLYWYRQTLGQGPEFLTYFQNEAQLEKSRLLSDRFSAERPKGSFSTLEIQRTEQGDSAMYLCSSSFQTGLKSPPLHFGNGTRLTVT.

This clone was picked up a small number of times. The chain uses TRBV4-3 and TRBJ1-4, with TRBD1 identical over 7 bases. This CDR3 spans 15 amino acids. CDR1 LGHNA and CDR2 YSLEER come from the germline V gene. V dropped 1 base and J dropped 7; count of bases not matched to a gene: 6. The CDR3 nucleotides are TGCGCCAGCAGCCAAGGGAACAGGGGAAGTGAAAAACTGTTTTTT. Translation: CASSQGNRGSEKLFF.

The chain combines TRBV5-4 with TRBJ1-2; TRBD1 matches 11 bases. CDR1 SGHNT and CDR2 YYREEE come from the germline V gene (reference sequence). The V and J ends lost 4 bases and 2 bases, in that order; junction bases with no gene match: 7. This CDR3 contains 16 residues. The CDR3 is CASSNGQGALNYGYTF. The CDR3 DNA reads TGTGCCAGCAGCAATGGACAGGGGGCACTAAACTATGGCTACACCTTC.

J is TRBJ1-1 and V is TRBV11-2, with unresolved D. V gave up 5 bases and J gave up 9 bases, with 16 bases separating them. Germline-derived CDR1 and CDR2 are SGHAT and FQNNGV. The CDR3 extends over 13 amino acids. The CDR3 coding sequence is TGTGCCAGCAGCCCTCAGTACGGGTTTAAAGCTTTCTTT. This gives the protein CASSPQYGFKAFF. Full variable domain (remainder filled in from reference TRBV11-2 and TRBJ1-1): EAGVAQSPRYKIIEKRQSVAFWCNPISGHATLYWYQQILGQGPKLLIQFQNNGVVDDSQLPKDRFSAERLKGVDSTLKIQPAKLEDSAVYLCASSPQYGFKAFFGQGTRLTVV.

This clone has more than one count but fewer than ten. The chain joins TRBV10-3 to TRBJ2-6; D ambiguous. V lost 3 bases, J lost 1 base, and 4 bases lay in between. Germline V gene lookup returns CDR1 ENHRY and CDR2 SYGVKD. This CDR3 comprises 14 residues. CDR3 nucleotide sequence: TGTGCCATCAGTGACGGGTCTGGGGCCAACGTCCTGACTTTC. Amino acids: CAISDGSGANVLTF.

On this clone itself: Relative to the germline gene, one junction end is altered; a read error may explain this. The CDR3: CASILGDSGNAIYF. For the CDR3, the DNA is TGTGCCAGCATATTGGGGGACTCTGGAAACGCCATATATTTT. The chain combines TRBV6-1 with TRBJ1-3; D perhaps matches TRBD1 (5 bases). This CDR3 has 14 amino acids. Germline values: CDR1 MNHNS, CDR2 SASEGT.

This clone has just one count. V usage is TRBV28 and J usage is TRBJ1-1, with D possibly TRBD1 on 6 matching bases. Germline assignment: CDR1 MDHEN and CDR2 SYDVKM. This CDR3 region has 14 residues. With 4 bases removed from V and 6 bases from J, the gap between germline ends came to 15 bases. The CDR3 bases are TGTGCCAGCAGTTCCCTTGGGTCAGGGGCTGAAGCTTTCTTT. Translated, it gives CASSSLGSGAEAFF.

The V and J genes are TRBV5-1 and TRBJ2-5, with 13 bases matching TRBD2. Germline CDR1 and CDR2: SGHRS and YFSETQ. Trimming cost V 0 bases and J 3 bases; bases outside gene matches: 5. The CDR3 spans 17 residues. CDR3 bases: TGCGCCAGCAGCTTGGCCATTACTAGCGGGGGGGAAGAGACCCAGTACTTC. Residues: CASSLAITSGGEETQYF.

Only one count was recorded for this clone. The gene calls are TRBV5-4 and TRBJ2-7; D unclear. The V end was cut by 0 bases, the J end by 6 bases, with 10 bases between. The CDR3 loop spans 13 amino acids. Germline CDR1 and CDR2: SGHNT and YYREEE (reference sequence). CDR3 bases: TGTGCCAGCAGCTTGGATGCGGCCCGCGAGCAGTACGTC. Translation: CASSLDAAREQYV.

This chain links TRBV5-1 with TRBJ1-1; the match to TRBD1 covers 7 bases. V was clipped by 0 bases and J by 5 bases; unmatched bases: 4. CDR1 and CDR2 from the germline V gene are SGHRS and YFSETQ. CDR3 length: 14 amino acids. CDR3 DNA: TGCGCCAGCAGCTTGGGACAGGGTTTTACTGAAGCTTTCTTT. Encoded protein: CASSLGQGFTEAFF.

The chain carries TRBV29-1 and TRBJ2-5; TRBD1 matches at 8 bases. Per the germline V gene, CDR1 is SQVTM and CDR2 is ANQGSEA. The CDR3 has 15 residues. The junction had 13 bases not matched to a gene; V was cut back by 6 bases and J by 4 bases. CDR3 DNA: TGCAGCGTCGCACCCGGGACAGGCCTAAGAGAGACCCAGTACTTC. Protein product: CSVAPGTGLRETQYF.

The chain links TRBV29-1 to TRBJ2-5, with 9 bases that match TRBD1. Looked up from germline, CDR1 is SQVTM and CDR2 is ANQGSEA. V trimming: 4 bases; J trimming: 7 bases; junction bases outside the gene matches: 7. The CDR3 consists of 13 residues. CDR3 amino acids: CSVVVGQGRTQYF. CDR3 DNA sequence: TGCAGCGTTGTAGTGGGACAGGGAAGGACCCAGTACTTC.

The chain links TRBV6-1 to TRBJ2-7; 7 nucleotides agree with TRBD1. With V trimmed by 3 bases and J by 4 bases, 12 bases remained unmatched. The CDR3 is 16 amino acids. Germline V CDR1 and CDR2: MNHNS, SASEGT. The CDR3 DNA follows: TGTGCCAGCAGTGAGCTGGCGACAGGGAGTTTGTACGAGCAGTACGTC. Translation: CASSELATGSLYEQYV.